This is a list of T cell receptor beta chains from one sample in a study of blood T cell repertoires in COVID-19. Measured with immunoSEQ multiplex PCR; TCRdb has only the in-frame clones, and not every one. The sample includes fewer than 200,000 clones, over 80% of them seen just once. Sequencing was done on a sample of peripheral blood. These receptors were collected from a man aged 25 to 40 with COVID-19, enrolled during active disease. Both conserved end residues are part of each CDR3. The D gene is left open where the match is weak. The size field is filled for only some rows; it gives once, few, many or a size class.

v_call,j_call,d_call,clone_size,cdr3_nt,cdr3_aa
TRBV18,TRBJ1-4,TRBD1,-,TGTGCCAGCTCACCTAGACAGGGTGCAACTAATGAAAAACTGTTTTTT,CASSPRQGATNEKLFF
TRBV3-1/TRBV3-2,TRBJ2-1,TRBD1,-,TGTGCCAGCAGCCAAGATGAAACAGGGGGGACTGAGCAGTTCTTC,CASSQDETGGTEQFF
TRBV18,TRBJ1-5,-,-,TGTGCCAGCTCACCACTGGCCGGGTCGGACAATCAGCCCCAGCATTTT,CASSPLAGSDNQPQHF
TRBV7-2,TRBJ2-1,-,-,TGTGCCAGCAGCACATCCAGGGATGAGCAGTTCTTC,CASSTSRDEQFF
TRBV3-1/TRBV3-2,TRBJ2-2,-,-,TGTGCCAGCAGCCCCAGGACAGCGAACACCGGGGAGCTGTTTTTT,CASSPRTANTGELFF
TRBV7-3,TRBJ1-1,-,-,TGTGCCAGCAGCTTATTCCGGGGGACGAACACTGAAGCTTTCTTT,CASSLFRGTNTEAFF
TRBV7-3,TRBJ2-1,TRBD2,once,TGTGCCAGCAGTGCTTCGGGAGGGATTTACAATGAGCAGTTCTTC,CASSASGGIYNEQFF
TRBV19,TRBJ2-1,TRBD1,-,TGTGCCAGTAGCCCGACCGGGACAGGGGCGAGTGAGCAGTTCTTC,CASSPTGTGASEQFF
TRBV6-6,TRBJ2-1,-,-,TGTGCCACGATTTTAATAGGCGGGGCGGGGAATGAGCAGTTCTTC,CATILIGGAGNEQFF
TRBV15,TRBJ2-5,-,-,TGTGCCACCAGCAGAGATGGGGGGAAGGGGCGGACACAAGAGACCCAGTACTTC,CATSRDGGKGRTQETQYF
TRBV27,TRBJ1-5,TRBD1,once,TGTGCCAGCAGTTTGGGACAGGGGGCGTTTGGTCAGCCCCAGCATTTT,CASSLGQGAFGQPQHF
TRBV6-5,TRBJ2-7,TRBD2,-,TGTGCCAGCAGTTACGGGACTAGCGGGGGCTCCTACGAGCAGTACTTC,CASSYGTSGGSYEQYF
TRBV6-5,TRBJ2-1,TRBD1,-,TGTGCCAGCAGTTACGGACAGGGGGTAGGTGAGCAGTTCTTC,CASSYGQGVGEQFF
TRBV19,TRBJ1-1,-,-,TGTGCCAGTAATCCAGGGTTTGGCACTGAAGCTTTCTTT,CASNPGFGTEAFF
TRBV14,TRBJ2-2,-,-,TGTGCCAGCAGCCTTCTGGGAGTGAAGAACACCGGGGAGCTGTTTTTT,CASSLLGVKNTGELFF
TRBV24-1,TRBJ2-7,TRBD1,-,TGTGCCACCAGTGGGACAGGGGCCCACGAGCAGTACTTC,CATSGTGAHEQYF
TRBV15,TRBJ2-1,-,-,TGTGCCACCAGCAGAGATGGGGCAGACTACAATGAGCAGTTCTTC,CATSRDGADYNEQFF
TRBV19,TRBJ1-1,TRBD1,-,TGTGCCAGTAGGGACAGGGCAACTATGAACACTGAAGCTTTCTTT,CASRDRATMNTEAFF
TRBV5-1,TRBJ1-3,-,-,TGCGCCAGCAGCTTGGGACCCCCAGGGTACCCCACTGGAAACACCATATATTTT,CASSLGPPGYPTGNTIYF
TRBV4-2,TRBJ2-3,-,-,TGTGCCAGCAGCCAGGCTCGCTCCCTCCCTCTGAAGTATTTT,CASSQARSLPLKYF
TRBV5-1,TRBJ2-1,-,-,TGCGCCAGCAGCTCACCTGACAGTTACAATGAGCAGTTCTTC,CASSSPDSYNEQFF
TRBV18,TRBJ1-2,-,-,TGTGCCAGCTCACCGGAGATGTCCTATGGCTACACCTTC,CASSPEMSYGYTF
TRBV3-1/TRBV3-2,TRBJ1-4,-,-,TGTGCCAGCAGCTTCATCCGGGGAGCAACTAATGAAAAACTGTTTTTT,CASSFIRGATNEKLFF
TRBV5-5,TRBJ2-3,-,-,TGTGCCAGCAGCTCAGGGGCGGGAGCTGTAGATACGCAGTATTTT,CASSSGAGAVDTQYF
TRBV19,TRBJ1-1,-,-,TGTGCCAGTAGTATAGATCGGCAGGGGTACGGTGAAGCTTTCTTT,CASSIDRQGYGEAFF
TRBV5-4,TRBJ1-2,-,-,TGTGCCAGCAGCTCACGGCAGGGGCACGGCTACACCTTC,CASSSRQGHGYTF
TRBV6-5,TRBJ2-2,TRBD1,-,TGTGCCAGCAGTTACGGGACAGGGTGGGACGCCGGGGAGCTGTTTTTT,CASSYGTGWDAGELFF
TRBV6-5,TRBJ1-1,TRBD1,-,TGTGCCAGCGGGAAGGGGGCGCGGGGCACTGAAGCTTTCTTT,CASGKGARGTEAFF
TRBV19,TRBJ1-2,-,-,TGTGCCAGTGAATCAAGGCCACAGAGAAACTATGGCTACACCTTC,CASESRPQRNYGYTF
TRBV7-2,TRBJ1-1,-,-,TGTGCCAGCAGCTTAGCGTTGAGGGCCGGATCGAACACTGAAGCTTTCTTT,CASSLALRAGSNTEAFF
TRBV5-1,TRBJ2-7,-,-,TGCGCCAGCAGCTTGGCCCCAGGGGTCGATTCCTACGAGCAGTACTTC,CASSLAPGVDSYEQYF
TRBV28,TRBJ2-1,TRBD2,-,TGTGCCAGCAGTAGCGGTAGCGGGACTGTCAATGAGCAGTTCTTC,CASSSGSGTVNEQFF
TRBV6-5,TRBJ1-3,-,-,TGTGCCAGCAGTCCCGAGGGAGCTGCTGGAAACACCATATATTTT,CASSPEGAAGNTIYF
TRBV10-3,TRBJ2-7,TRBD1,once,TGTGCCATCACCCCCGCTGGGACAGGTCTGTACGAGCAGTACTTC,CAITPAGTGLYEQYF
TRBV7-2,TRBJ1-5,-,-,TGTGCCAGCAGCTTAGAGGGGTCCAATCAGCCCCAGCATTTT,CASSLEGSNQPQHF
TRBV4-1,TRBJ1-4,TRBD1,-,TGCGCCAGCAGCCGGTGGGTCCGGGACAGGGAGGTTGCGGGTGAAAAACTGTTTTTT,CASSRWVRDREVAGEKLFF
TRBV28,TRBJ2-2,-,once,TGTGCCACCATTACCCGACAGTCGAACACCGGGGAGCTGTTTTTT,CATITRQSNTGELFF
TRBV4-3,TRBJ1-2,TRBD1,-,TGCGCCAGCAGCCATACAGGGGGCGCTCGCGGCAGCTACACCTTC,CASSHTGGARGSYTF
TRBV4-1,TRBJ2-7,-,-,TGCGCCAGCAGCCAAGAAGACAGGACCTTTGACGAGCAGTACTTC,CASSQEDRTFDEQYF
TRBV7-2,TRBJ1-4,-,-,TGTGCCAGCAGCCCCCGGGTCGCAGGGGATGAAAAACTGTTTTTT,CASSPRVAGDEKLFF
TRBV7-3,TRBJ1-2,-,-,TGTGCCAGCAGACGTCCGGAGGGCGGCTATGGCTACACCTTC,CASRRPEGGYGYTF
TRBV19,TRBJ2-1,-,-,TGTGCCAGCGAAGGAGGGCCTTGGTACAATGAGCAGTTCTTC,CASEGGPWYNEQFF
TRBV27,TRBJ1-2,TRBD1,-,TGTGCCAGCAGTCCGACTTCAGGGGGCGTTCGTGGCTACACCTTC,CASSPTSGGVRGYTF
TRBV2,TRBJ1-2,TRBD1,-,TGTGCCAGCACTGGGACAGACTATGGCTACACCTTC,CASTGTDYGYTF
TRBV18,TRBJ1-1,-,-,TGTGCCAGCTCACCACCTTTTAGTAGGAACACTGAAGCTTTCTTT,CASSPPFSRNTEAFF
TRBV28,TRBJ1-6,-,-,TGTGCCAGCAGCACAGGGTATAATTCACCCCTCCACTTT,CASSTGYNSPLHF
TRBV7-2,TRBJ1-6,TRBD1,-,TGTGCCAGCAGCCCCAGACAGGGGGTTTCATCTTCACCCCTCCACTTT,CASSPRQGVSSSPLHF
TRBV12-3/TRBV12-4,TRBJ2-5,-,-,TGTGCCAGCAGTTTTATGGCTCCGAAGACCCAGTACTTC,CASSFMAPKTQYF
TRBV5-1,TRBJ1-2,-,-,TGCGCCAGCAGCCCTGCTCCTACAGGGACCTATGGCTACACCTTC,CASSPAPTGTYGYTF
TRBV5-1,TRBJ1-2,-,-,TGCGCCAGCAGCCCTGGACAATTCAATGGCTACACCTTC,CASSPGQFNGYTF
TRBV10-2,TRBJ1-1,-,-,TGCGCCAGCACTCGGACAGTGAACACTGAAGCTTTCTTT,CASTRTVNTEAFF
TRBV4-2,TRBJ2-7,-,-,TGTGCCAGCAGCCAAGAACTTGGGCAGGGATCCTACGAGCAGTACTTC,CASSQELGQGSYEQYF
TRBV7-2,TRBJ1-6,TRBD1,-,TGTGCCAGCAGCTTAGTGGCAGGGGGCTTTAATTCACCCCTCCACTTT,CASSLVAGGFNSPLHF